One and the same sample provided the 4 T cell receptor beta chains below, sequenced in a study of blood T cell repertoires in COVID-19. The assay was immunoSEQ multiplex PCR, and TCRdb's table has in-frame clones only and misses some. Of about 110,000 clones listed, around 74% are singletons. The sequencing sample was made of peripheral blood. The source of these receptors is a woman aged 55-69 years with acute or convalescent COVID-19.

This chain joins TRBV7-3 and TRBJ2-4; tentatively, D is TRBD2 (5 bases). V was cut by 4 bases and J by 6 bases, with 16 bases left in between. The germline CDR1 and CDR2 sequences are SGHTA and FQGTGA. The CDR3 is made up of 15 amino acids. CDR3 in amino acids: CASSSEGRGINIQYF. Here the CDR3 DNA reads TGTGCCAGCAGCTCAGAGGGCCGCGGAATAAACATTCAGTACTTC.

This clone was observed a single time. This chain links TRBV5-4 with TRBJ2-5; TRBD1 might be the D (6 bases). V gave up 2 bases and J gave up 1 base, with 12 bases separating them. Germline loops: CDR1 SGHNT, CDR2 YYREEE (reference sequence). CDR3 size: 15 residues. The CDR3 loop is CASSFKQGVQETQYF. The CDR3 region has the DNA TGTGCCAGCAGCTTCAAACAGGGAGTCCAAGAGACCCAGTACTTC. Combining the CDR3 with reference TRBV5-4 and TRBJ2-5 gives the whole variable domain ETGVTQSPTHLIKTRGQQVTLRCSSQSGHNTVSWYQQALGQGPQFIFQYYREEENGRGNFPPRFSGLQFPNYSSELNVNALELDDSALYLCASSFKQGVQETQYFGPGTRLLVL.

The rearrangement uses TRBV2 and TRBJ1-2, with 10 positions matching TRBD1. The germline V gene has CDR1 SNHLY and CDR2 FYNNEI. Trimming cost V 6 bases and J 5 bases; bases outside gene matches: 9. This CDR3 is built from 15 residues. CDR3 residues: CASSPMTGGKYGYTF. The CDR3 DNA follows: TGTGCCAGCAGCCCCATGACAGGGGGCAAGTATGGCTACACCTTC.

This sequence joins TRBV28 and TRBJ2-3; TRBD2 matches 10 bases. V shed 3 bases, J shed 6 bases, and the junction held 12 bases outside the gene matches. The germline V gene encodes CDR1 MDHEN and CDR2 SYDVKM. CDR3 length: 17 residues. The CDR3 protein is CASSFLGGTSDLDTQYF. The CDR3 bases are TGTGCCAGCAGTTTTTTAGGGGGGACTAGCGACTTGGATACGCAGTATTTT.